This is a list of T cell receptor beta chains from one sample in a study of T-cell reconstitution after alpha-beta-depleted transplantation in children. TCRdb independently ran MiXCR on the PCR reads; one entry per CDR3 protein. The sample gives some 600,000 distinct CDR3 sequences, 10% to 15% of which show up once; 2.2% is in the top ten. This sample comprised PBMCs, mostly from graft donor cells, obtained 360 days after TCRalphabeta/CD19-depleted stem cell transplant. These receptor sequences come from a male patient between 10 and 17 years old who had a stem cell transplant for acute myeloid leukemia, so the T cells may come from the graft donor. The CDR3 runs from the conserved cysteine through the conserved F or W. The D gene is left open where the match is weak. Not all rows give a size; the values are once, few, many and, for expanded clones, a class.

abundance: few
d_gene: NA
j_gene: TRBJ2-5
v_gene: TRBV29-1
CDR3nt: TGCAGCGTTGACTATATCGGGGACACCCAAGAGACCCAGTACTTC
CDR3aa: CSVDYIGDTQETQYF

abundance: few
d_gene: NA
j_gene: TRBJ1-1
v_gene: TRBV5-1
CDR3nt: TGCGCCAGCAGCTTGATCACCGGGCCACGGAACACTGAAGCTTTCTTT
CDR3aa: CASSLITGPRNTEAFF

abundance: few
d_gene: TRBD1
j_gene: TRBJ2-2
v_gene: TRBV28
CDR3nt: TGTGCCAGCAGACCTCTCGACAGGGTGAGGCCCACCGGGGAGCTGTTTTTT
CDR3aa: CASRPLDRVRPTGELFF

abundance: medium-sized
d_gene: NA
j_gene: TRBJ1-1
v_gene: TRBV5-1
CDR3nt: TGCGCCAGCAGCTTGTACGGGCCAGTGGGCACTGAAGCTTTCTTT
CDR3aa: CASSLYGPVGTEAFF

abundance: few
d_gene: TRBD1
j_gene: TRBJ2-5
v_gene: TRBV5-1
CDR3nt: TGCGCCAGCAGCTTGCCCTCAGGGGGCCAAGAGACCCAGTACTTC
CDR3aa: CASSLPSGGQETQYF

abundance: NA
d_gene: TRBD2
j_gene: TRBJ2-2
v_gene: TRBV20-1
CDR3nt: TGCAGTGCTCCCACCGGGACTAGCCTAAACACCGGGGAGCTGTTTTTT
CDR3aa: CSAPTGTSLNTGELFF

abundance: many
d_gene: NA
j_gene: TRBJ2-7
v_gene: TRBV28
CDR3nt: TGTGCCAGCAGTTTACAGGACATGGGCGAGCAGTACTTC
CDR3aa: CASSLQDMGEQYF

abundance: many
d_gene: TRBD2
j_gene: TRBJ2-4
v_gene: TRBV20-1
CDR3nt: TGCAGTGCGAGACTAGCGATTTCAGGCAAAAACATTCAGTACTTC
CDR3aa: CSARLAISGKNIQYF

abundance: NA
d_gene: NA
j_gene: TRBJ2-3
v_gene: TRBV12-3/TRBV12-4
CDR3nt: TGTGCCAGCAGTTTAGGCGGTTGGGTGGATACGCAGTATTTT
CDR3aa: CASSLGGWVDTQYF

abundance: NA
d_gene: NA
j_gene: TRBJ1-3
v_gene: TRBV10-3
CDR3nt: TGTGCCAAGGGCAGGGGAACCATATATTTT
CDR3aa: CAKGRGTIYF

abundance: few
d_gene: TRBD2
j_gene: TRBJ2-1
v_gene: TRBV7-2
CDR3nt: TGTGCCAGCAGCTTAGAAACTAGCGCCCTCGGGGGTGAGCAGTTCTTC
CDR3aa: CASSLETSALGGEQFF

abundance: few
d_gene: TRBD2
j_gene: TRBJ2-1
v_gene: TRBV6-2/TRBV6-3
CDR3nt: TGTGCCAGCAGTTCCTCAAGTACTAGCGGGAGAAGCTCCTACAATGAGCAGTTCTTC
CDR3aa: CASSSSSTSGRSSYNEQFF

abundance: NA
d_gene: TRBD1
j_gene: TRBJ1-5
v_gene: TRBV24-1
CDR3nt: TGTGCCACCGGCACAGGGGGCGCGGAACAGCCCCAGCATTTT
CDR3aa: CATGTGGAEQPQHF

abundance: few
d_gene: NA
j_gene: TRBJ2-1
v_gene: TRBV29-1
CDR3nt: TGCAGCGTTTACCACAGGGAGCGGTACGTCAATGAGCAGTTCTTC
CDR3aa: CSVYHRERYVNEQFF

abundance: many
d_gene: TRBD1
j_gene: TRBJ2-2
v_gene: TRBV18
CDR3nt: TGTGCCAGCTCACCTTGGACAGGGAACACCGGGGAGCTGTTTTTT
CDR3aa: CASSPWTGNTGELFF

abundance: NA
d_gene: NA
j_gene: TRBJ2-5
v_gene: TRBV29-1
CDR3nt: TGCAGCGTTGGAGGCCAGCAAGAGACCCAGTACTTC
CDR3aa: CSVGGQQETQYF

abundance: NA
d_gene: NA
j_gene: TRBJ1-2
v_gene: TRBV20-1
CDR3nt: TGCAGTGCTAGTGGGGGGGCTGGGCATGGCTACACCTTC
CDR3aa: CSASGGAGHGYTF

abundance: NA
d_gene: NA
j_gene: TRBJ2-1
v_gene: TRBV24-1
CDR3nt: TGTGCCACCAGTGATTCCCTCTTACGACTGCAGTTCTTC
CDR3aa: CATSDSLLRLQFF

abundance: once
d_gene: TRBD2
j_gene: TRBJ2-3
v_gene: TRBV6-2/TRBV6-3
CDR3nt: TGTGCCAGCAGTGTCGGACTAGCGGGAGCGGCGCAGTATTTT
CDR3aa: CASSVGLAGAAQYF

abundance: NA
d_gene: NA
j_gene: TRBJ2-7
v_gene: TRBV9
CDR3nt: TGTGCCAGCAGCGTAGATCCAGGGTCCCAAGTCTACGAGCAGTACTTC
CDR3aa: CASSVDPGSQVYEQYF

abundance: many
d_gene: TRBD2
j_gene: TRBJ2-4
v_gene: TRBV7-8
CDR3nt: TGTGCCAGCAGCTTCAGGGAGGGGAAAAACATTCAGTACTTC
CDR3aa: CASSFREGKNIQYF

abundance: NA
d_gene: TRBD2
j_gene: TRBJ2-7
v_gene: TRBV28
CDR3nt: TGTGCCAGCAGTAGGCTAGCGGAATACGAGCAGTACTTC
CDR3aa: CASSRLAEYEQYF

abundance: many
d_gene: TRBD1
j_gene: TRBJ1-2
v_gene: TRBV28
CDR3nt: TGTGCCAGCACCGGGACAGATTATGGCTACACCTTC
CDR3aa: CASTGTDYGYTF

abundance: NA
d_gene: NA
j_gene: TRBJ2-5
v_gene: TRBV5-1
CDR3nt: TGCGCCAGCAGCTTGGCGACCTTGGTGCAAGAGACCCAGTACTTC
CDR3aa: CASSLATLVQETQYF

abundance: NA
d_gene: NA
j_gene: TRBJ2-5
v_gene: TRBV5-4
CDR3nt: TGTGCCAGCAGCTTTGGGTCTAGCGTTGAGACCCAGTACTTC
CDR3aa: CASSFGSSVETQYF

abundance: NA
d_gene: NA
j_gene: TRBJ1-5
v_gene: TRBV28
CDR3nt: TGTGCCAGCAGCGCTGCTGAGGGGAAAGGGGATCAGCCCCAGCATTTT
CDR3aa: CASSAAEGKGDQPQHF

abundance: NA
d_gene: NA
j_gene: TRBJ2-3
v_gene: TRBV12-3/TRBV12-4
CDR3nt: TGTGCCAGCAGTTGGCCCGCGACAGATACGCAGTATTTT
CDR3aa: CASSWPATDTQYF

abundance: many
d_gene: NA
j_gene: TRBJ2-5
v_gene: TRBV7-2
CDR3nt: TGTGCCAGCAGCTTATCAACGGGGGCAGAGACCCAGTACTTC
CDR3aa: CASSLSTGAETQYF

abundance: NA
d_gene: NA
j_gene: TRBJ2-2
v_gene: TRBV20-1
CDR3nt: TGCAGTGCTCCTGGGACAGGGGAAACTAGCGGGGCTCACCCCGGGGAGCTGTTTTTT
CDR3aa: CSAPGTGETSGAHPGELFF

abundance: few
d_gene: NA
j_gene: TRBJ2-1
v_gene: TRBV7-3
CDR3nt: TGTGCCAGCAGCTCCCCTAGCGAAGGCGATGAGCAGTTCTTC
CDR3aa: CASSSPSEGDEQFF

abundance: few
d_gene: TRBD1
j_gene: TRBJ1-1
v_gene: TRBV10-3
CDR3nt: TGTGCCATCAGGCTACCGGGACAGGGGCTTAACACTGAAGCTTTCTTT
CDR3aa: CAIRLPGQGLNTEAFF

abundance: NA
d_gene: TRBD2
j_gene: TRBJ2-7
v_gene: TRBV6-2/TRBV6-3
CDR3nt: TGTGCCAGCAAACTAGCGGGAGGGCCCTGGTCCTACGAGCAGTACTTC
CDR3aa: CASKLAGGPWSYEQYF